These T cell receptor beta chains were read from a single sample in a study of cytomegalovirus exposure and HLA in healthy donors. The assay was immunoSEQ multiplex PCR, and TCRdb's table has in-frame clones only and misses some. The table records more than 90,000 clones, about 75% of them present only once. The sample was PBMCs. These receptors all come from a man aged 40-49 years in good health and CMV-seropositive. Both conserved end residues are part of each CDR3. D genes are given only for firm matches. A clone size is listed for some rows: how often the clone was seen (once, few, many), or a class if it is expanded.

CDR3 DNA,CDR3 protein,clone size,D gene,V gene,J gene
TGCGCCAGCAGCCAACGGAGCTCCGGACAAGAGACCCAGTACTTC,CASSQRSSGQETQYF,few,NA,TRBV4-1,TRBJ2-5
TGTGCCAGCAGTGAAATTGGAGGGCTTGGTAATTCACCCCTCCACTTT,CASSEIGGLGNSPLHF,NA,NA,TRBV6-1,TRBJ1-6
TGTGCCAGCAGCACCCTCGGGGGACAGTCTTACGAGCAGTACTTC,CASSTLGGQSYEQYF,once,NA,TRBV7-2,TRBJ2-7
TGCGCCAGCAGGGGGCTAGCGGACACCTACGAGCAGTACTTC,CASRGLADTYEQYF,NA,TRBD2,TRBV10-2,TRBJ2-7
TGTGCCAGCAGTTACTCCCCTCCGGGACTCGAAGATACGCAGTATTTT,CASSYSPPGLEDTQYF,few,NA,TRBV6-6,TRBJ2-3
TGTGCCAGCAGTGTAAGGCTAGCGGGGGGCGGGGGGAAGACCCAGTACTTC,CASSVRLAGGGGKTQYF,NA,TRBD2,TRBV6-4,TRBJ2-5
TGTGCCACCTGGAGGAGGGACAGTCTAGGCCTAAATCAGCCCCAGCATTTT,CATWRRDSLGLNQPQHF,NA,TRBD1,TRBV19,TRBJ1-5
TGCAGCGTTGAAGATGGTTGGGGACAGGGGGGCACAGATACGCAGTATTTT,CSVEDGWGQGGTDTQYF,NA,TRBD1,TRBV29-1,TRBJ2-3
TGCGCCAGCAGCTTCAGCCCAGGGGTGGAAAATGAGCAGTTCTTC,CASSFSPGVENEQFF,NA,NA,TRBV5-1,TRBJ2-1
TGTGCCAGCAGCTTAAATCCATCGAGGGGGAGCTCCTACAATGAGCAGTTCTTC,CASSLNPSRGSSYNEQFF,once,NA,TRBV11-2,TRBJ2-1
TGTGCCAGCAGTGAATCGAACTATAGCAATCAGCCCCAGCATTTT,CASSESNYSNQPQHF,NA,NA,TRBV2,TRBJ1-5
TGTGCCAGCAGTGAAGCCTTGATCGGGAACGGGTCACCCCTCCACTTT,CASSEALIGNGSPLHF,NA,NA,TRBV6-1,TRBJ1-6
TGTGCCAGCAGCTTGGGGGGGCGTGTGGATACGCAGTATTTT,CASSLGGRVDTQYF,once,NA,TRBV5-4,TRBJ2-3
TGTGCCACCCGGGGGGGGGCCAAAGATGAGCAGTTCTTC,CATRGGAKDEQFF,NA,TRBD2,TRBV6-6,TRBJ2-1
TGTGCCAGCAGTCACTCCTTAGGGGGGGCCTACGAGCAGTACTTC,CASSHSLGGAYEQYF,NA,NA,TRBV6-5,TRBJ2-7
TGTGCCAGTAGTAGTGGGGCGTCTCACTATGGCTACACCTTC,CASSSGASHYGYTF,NA,NA,TRBV19,TRBJ1-2
TGTGCCAGCAGTTCTAGTAAATCACCCCTCCACTTT,CASSSSKSPLHF,NA,NA,TRBV7-8,TRBJ1-6
TGTGCCAGCAGCTTAAATAGGGACAGGCTCACCGGGGAGCTGTTTTTT,CASSLNRDRLTGELFF,NA,TRBD1,TRBV7-2,TRBJ2-2
TGTGCCAGCAGCTCTACTGGGACAGGGGAACGTCCGCAGTATTTT,CASSSTGTGERPQYF,NA,TRBD1,TRBV7-3,TRBJ2-3
TGCGCCAGCAGCTTGGCCGAGGGGGGGGGCATGGAGACCCAGTACTTC,CASSLAEGGGMETQYF,NA,NA,TRBV5-1,TRBJ2-5
TGCGCCAGCAGCTTGGGTATTTATGAGCAGTTCTTC,CASSLGIYEQFF,NA,NA,TRBV5-1,TRBJ2-1
TGCGCCAGCAGTGAGTCGGGGAGGGGTGGAGAGACCCAGTACTTC,CASSESGRGGETQYF,NA,TRBD2,TRBV10-1,TRBJ2-5
TGTGCCAGCAGCCAACAGCGGGGGGGCTCCGGGGAGCTGTTTTTT,CASSQQRGGSGELFF,NA,TRBD2,TRBV4-2,TRBJ2-2
TGTGCCAGCAGTGACACAGGGTTTGACACTGAAGCTTTCTTT,CASSDTGFDTEAFF,NA,NA,TRBV6-1,TRBJ1-1
TGCGCCAGCAAGACAGGTACCTCTGGGGCCAACGTCCTGACTTTC,CASKTGTSGANVLTF,few,NA,TRBV10-2,TRBJ2-6
TGCGCCAGCAGCTCGGGGGCAACTAATGAAAAACTGTTTTTT,CASSSGATNEKLFF,NA,NA,TRBV5-1,TRBJ1-4
TGTGCCAGCAGCGTCAGAGAGGGTAGGAACGAGCAGTACTTC,CASSVREGRNEQYF,NA,NA,TRBV9,TRBJ2-7
TGTGCCAGCAGTTACAGGGAGATAAATGAAAAACTGTTTTTT,CASSYREINEKLFF,NA,NA,TRBV6-5,TRBJ1-4
TGTGCCAGCAGTGAGTCTAGCGGTTCCTACGAGCAGTACTTC,CASSESSGSYEQYF,NA,TRBD2,TRBV6-4,TRBJ2-7
TGTGCCAGCAGCTTGGGACAGGGGCTAGCGATGAACACTGAAGCTTTCTTT,CASSLGQGLAMNTEAFF,few,TRBD1,TRBV5-4,TRBJ1-1
TGTGCCAGCAGCTCCTTCGAGCTGTTTTTT,CASSSFELFF,NA,NA,TRBV7-9,TRBJ2-2
TGTGCCACCAGAATGAGAGATACGCAGTATTTT,CATRMRDTQYF,NA,NA,TRBV15,TRBJ2-3
TGTGCCAGCAGTTACCCGTATTCCGGGGAGCTGTTTTTT,CASSYPYSGELFF,NA,NA,TRBV6-5,TRBJ2-2
TGCGCCAGCAGCCAAGGAGGCCACATTAGGGGGACCCAGTACTTC,CASSQGGHIRGTQYF,NA,NA,TRBV4-3,TRBJ2-5
TGTGCCAGCAGCCCTCCCCTGCCAGCTAACTATGGCTACACCTTC,CASSPPLPANYGYTF,NA,NA,TRBV7-9,TRBJ1-2
TGTGCCAGTAGTATCGGGTTAGCCAAAAACATTCAGTACTTC,CASSIGLAKNIQYF,NA,NA,TRBV19,TRBJ2-4
TGTGCCAGCAGCGTAGCGGGGAATCAAGGCAATGAGCAGTTCTTC,CASSVAGNQGNEQFF,NA,NA,TRBV9,TRBJ2-1
TGTGCCAGCAGCTCGGACAGGGCCGCTGAAGCTTTCTTT,CASSSDRAAEAFF,NA,TRBD1,TRBV7-3,TRBJ1-1
TGTGCCAGCAGCCCAACTTTCCCAGATACGCAGTATTTT,CASSPTFPDTQYF,NA,NA,TRBV7-3,TRBJ2-3
TGTGCCAGCAGTCCGGGACTACTGAACGAGCAGTACTTC,CASSPGLLNEQYF,NA,TRBD2,TRBV28,TRBJ2-7
TGTGCCAGCAGCCCACGGGACAGTAATGAAAAACTGTTTTTT,CASSPRDSNEKLFF,NA,TRBD1,TRBV5-4,TRBJ1-4
TGTGCCAGTGCCAACCTAGCGGGAGTAGTCGCAGATACGCAGTATTTT,CASANLAGVVADTQYF,NA,TRBD2,TRBV19,TRBJ2-3
TGTGCCAGCAGTTTGGTTCGACAGAATCAGCCCCAGCATTTT,CASSLVRQNQPQHF,NA,NA,TRBV28,TRBJ1-5
TGTGCCAGTAGCCAGGGGACCGGGGGGGCCCCCGGGGAGCTGTTTTTT,CASSQGTGGAPGELFF,NA,TRBD2,TRBV19,TRBJ2-2
TGTGCCAGCAGTGAAAGGAGGGGAGGGGGTCAGACCCAGTACTTC,CASSERRGGGQTQYF,NA,NA,TRBV6-1,TRBJ2-5
TGTGCCAGCAGTCAGAGGGTATGGGAGCAAGAGACCCAGTACTTC,CASSQRVWEQETQYF,NA,NA,TRBV7-8,TRBJ2-5
TGTGCCAGCAGCTCACGACAGGGGATGGACTATGGCTACACCTTC,CASSSRQGMDYGYTF,NA,TRBD1,TRBV7-9,TRBJ1-2
TGTGCCACGGGGCTACAGGGTACTGGAAACACCATATATTTT,CATGLQGTGNTIYF,NA,NA,TRBV10-3,TRBJ1-3
TGTGCCAGCAATGGGGGCGTGAACACTGAAGCTTTCTTT,CASNGGVNTEAFF,NA,NA,TRBV7-9,TRBJ1-1
TGTGCCAGCAGCCGGGGTTTGAGCACAGATACGCAGTATTTT,CASSRGLSTDTQYF,NA,NA,TRBV5-8,TRBJ2-3
TGCAGCGTTGTGGGCAAGAGAACCCAGTACTTC,CSVVGKRTQYF,few,NA,TRBV29-1,TRBJ2-5
TGTGCCAGCAGCTTCGGTTCAGGGGGCGATTCACCCCTCCACTTT,CASSFGSGGDSPLHF,once,TRBD1,TRBV5-4,TRBJ1-6
TGTGCCAGCACCGATCGACAGAGCGAGCAGTACTTC,CASTDRQSEQYF,NA,NA,TRBV2,TRBJ2-7
TGCGCCAGCGAGTCGGGACAGGGTACTGGCTACACCTTC,CASESGQGTGYTF,NA,TRBD1,TRBV5-1,TRBJ1-2
TGTGCCAGCAGTTACTCCCCGGGAGGCCCCACAGATACGCAGTATTTT,CASSYSPGGPTDTQYF,NA,TRBD2,TRBV6-5,TRBJ2-3
TGTGCCAGCAGCTCCTGGGGGACAGGGCGGGAGCAGTTCTTC,CASSSWGTGREQFF,NA,TRBD1,TRBV5-6,TRBJ2-1
TGTGCCAGCAGTTACTCGAATCGGATTCTAGATGAAAAACTGTTTTTT,CASSYSNRILDEKLFF,NA,NA,TRBV6-5,TRBJ1-4
TGTGCCAGCGGACTAGCGGGATACAATGAGCAGTTCTTC,CASGLAGYNEQFF,NA,TRBD2,TRBV11-2,TRBJ2-1
TGTGCCAGCAGCTTGACTAGCGGGAGGGGAACCTCCTACAATGAGCAGTTCTTC,CASSLTSGRGTSYNEQFF,NA,TRBD2,TRBV5-6,TRBJ2-1
TGTGCCAGCAGCGTCTCTTTTAACACCGGGGAGCTGTTTTTT,CASSVSFNTGELFF,NA,NA,TRBV9,TRBJ2-2